Listed below are T cell receptor beta chains from one sample, sequenced in a study of shared clonotypes between healthy human individuals. Profiling relied on immunoSEQ multiplex PCR, and the TCRdb table lists in-frame clones only, not all of them. The sample yields roughly 2.5 million clones, around nine tenths seen once. The sample was naive CD4+ T cells sorted from blood. The source of these receptors is a man younger than 35 in good health. Both conserved end residues are part of each CDR3. The order of the fields is clone size, J gene, D gene, V gene, CDR3 length, CDR3 DNA, CDR3 protein. A D gene is named only where the DNA matches it firmly. Part of the rows lack a size; the others show once, few, many or a class for expanded clones.

abundance: .; j_gene: TRBJ1-2; d_gene: .; v_gene: TRBV5-1; len: 14; CDR3nt: TGCGCCAGCAGCGCGCTGACCGTGAGCTATGGCTACACCTTC; CDR3aa: CASSALTVSYGYTF
abundance: once; j_gene: TRBJ2-1; d_gene: .; v_gene: TRBV6-1; len: 14; CDR3nt: TGTGCCAGCAGTGACCAGGGGATTTACAATGAGCAGTTCTTC; CDR3aa: CASSDQGIYNEQFF
abundance: .; j_gene: TRBJ2-5; d_gene: TRBD1; v_gene: TRBV7-2; len: 16; CDR3nt: TGTGCCAGCAGCTTAGGCCCGAACGCCAGGGGGGAGACCCAGTACTTC; CDR3aa: CASSLGPNARGETQYF
abundance: .; j_gene: TRBJ2-2; d_gene: TRBD1; v_gene: TRBV11-3; len: 16; CDR3nt: TGTGCCAGCAGCCTAAGACAGGGCCTAAACACCGGGGAGCTGTTTTTT; CDR3aa: CASSLRQGLNTGELFF
abundance: .; j_gene: TRBJ1-6; d_gene: .; v_gene: TRBV28; len: 16; CDR3nt: TGTGCCAGCAGTTTGGGGGTCAGCTCCTATAATTCACCCCTCCACTTT; CDR3aa: CASSLGVSSYNSPLHF
abundance: .; j_gene: TRBJ1-1; d_gene: .; v_gene: TRBV5-1; len: 13; CDR3nt: TGCGCCAGCAGCTTGTATGTGAACACTGAAGCTTTCTTT; CDR3aa: CASSLYVNTEAFF
abundance: .; j_gene: TRBJ2-7; d_gene: TRBD1; v_gene: TRBV19; len: 15; CDR3nt: TGTGCCAGTAGTATTGGTGGGACAGGCCTAGTCGAGCAGTACTTC; CDR3aa: CASSIGGTGLVEQYF
abundance: .; j_gene: TRBJ2-3; d_gene: .; v_gene: TRBV5-6; len: 14; CDR3nt: TGTGCCAGCAGCCTGAGTAGGGACACAGATACGCAGTATTTT; CDR3aa: CASSLSRDTDTQYF
abundance: once; j_gene: TRBJ2-7; d_gene: .; v_gene: TRBV11-3; len: 15; CDR3nt: TGTGCCAGCAGCCCAGGTAGCGGATACTCCTACGAGCAGTACTTC; CDR3aa: CASSPGSGYSYEQYF
abundance: .; j_gene: TRBJ2-1; d_gene: TRBD2; v_gene: TRBV2; len: 15; CDR3nt: TGTGCCAGCAGTGAAGGGTCCAGCGGGAGTAATGAGCAGTTCTTC; CDR3aa: CASSEGSSGSNEQFF
abundance: .; j_gene: TRBJ1-1; d_gene: .; v_gene: TRBV6-5; len: 11; CDR3nt: TGTGCCAGCAGTAAACACACTGAAGCTTTCTTT; CDR3aa: CASSKHTEAFF
abundance: .; j_gene: TRBJ2-1; d_gene: .; v_gene: TRBV9; len: 14; CDR3nt: TGTGCCAGCAGTCACCGGGCCGGGGGTAATGAGCAGTTCTTC; CDR3aa: CASSHRAGGNEQFF
abundance: .; j_gene: TRBJ2-4; d_gene: .; v_gene: TRBV5-4; len: 13; CDR3nt: TGTGCCAGCAGCACGGGTGCCAAAAACATTCAGTACTTC; CDR3aa: CASSTGAKNIQYF
abundance: .; j_gene: TRBJ2-5; d_gene: .; v_gene: TRBV12-5; len: 13; CDR3nt: TGTGCTAGTGGTTTGGGACCACGGGAGACCCAGTACTTC; CDR3aa: CASGLGPRETQYF
abundance: .; j_gene: TRBJ2-2; d_gene: .; v_gene: TRBV7-6; len: 16; CDR3nt: TGTGCCAGCAGCTTCCCGGGACCGATGAACACCGGGGAGCTGTTTTTT; CDR3aa: CASSFPGPMNTGELFF
abundance: .; j_gene: TRBJ1-5; d_gene: TRBD1; v_gene: TRBV19; len: 14; CDR3nt: TGTGCCAGTAATGGACAGGGCGGCAATCAGCCCCAGCATTTT; CDR3aa: CASNGQGGNQPQHF
abundance: few; j_gene: TRBJ1-1; d_gene: .; v_gene: TRBV5-1; len: 13; CDR3nt: TGCGCCAGCAGCCTCAGGGGAAGTACTGAAGCTTTCTTT; CDR3aa: CASSLRGSTEAFF
abundance: .; j_gene: TRBJ2-3; d_gene: .; v_gene: TRBV7-9; len: 18; CDR3nt: TGTGCCAGCACCCCTCCGGACTACAAAGTGGAAAGCACAGATACGCAGTATTTT; CDR3aa: CASTPPDYKVESTDTQYF
abundance: once; j_gene: TRBJ1-1; d_gene: TRBD1; v_gene: TRBV30; len: 15; CDR3nt: TGTGCCTGGAGCGGGGGGGGACAGGGTAGAGATGAAGCTTTCTTT; CDR3aa: CAWSGGGQGRDEAFF
abundance: .; j_gene: TRBJ1-5; d_gene: .; v_gene: TRBV30; len: 15; CDR3nt: TGTGCCTGGAGTGCAGGCGAAATCTATAATCAGCCCCAGCATTTT; CDR3aa: CAWSAGEIYNQPQHF
abundance: .; j_gene: TRBJ1-4; d_gene: TRBD1; v_gene: TRBV6-6; len: 13; CDR3nt: TGTGCCAGCAGCCGGGACAGGGGCGAAAAACTGTTTTTT; CDR3aa: CASSRDRGEKLFF
abundance: .; j_gene: TRBJ2-5; d_gene: TRBD1; v_gene: TRBV7-9; len: 18; CDR3nt: TGTGCCAGCAGGCATCCCCCCCATCGGGACAGGGAACAAGAGACCCAGTACTTC; CDR3aa: CASRHPPHRDREQETQYF
abundance: .; j_gene: TRBJ1-6; d_gene: .; v_gene: TRBV19; len: 16; CDR3nt: TGTGCCAGTAGTACGACATATGACCCGCCGTCCAGACCCCTCCACTTT; CDR3aa: CASSTTYDPPSRPLHF
abundance: .; j_gene: TRBJ2-1; d_gene: TRBD2; v_gene: TRBV7-9; len: 15; CDR3nt: TGTGCCAGCAGCTTAGCGGGACTAGCGGGGGGCGAGCAGTTCTTC; CDR3aa: CASSLAGLAGGEQFF
abundance: .; j_gene: TRBJ1-1; d_gene: .; v_gene: TRBV2; len: 13; CDR3nt: TGTGCCAGCAGGAACTTTATGAACACTGAAGCTTTCTTT; CDR3aa: CASRNFMNTEAFF
abundance: .; j_gene: TRBJ2-2; d_gene: TRBD1; v_gene: TRBV10-3; len: 14; CDR3nt: TGTGCCACCGGACAGGGAGAGAGCACCGGGGAGCTGTTTTTT; CDR3aa: CATGQGESTGELFF
abundance: once; j_gene: TRBJ1-2; d_gene: .; v_gene: TRBV7-8; len: 14; CDR3nt: TGTGCCAGCAGCCCGCCCTTCGCAGGGGATGGCTACACCTTC; CDR3aa: CASSPPFAGDGYTF
abundance: .; j_gene: TRBJ2-7; d_gene: .; v_gene: TRBV10-3; len: 13; CDR3nt: TGTGCCATCGGCTCGTCACCCCCCGGCGAGCAGTACTTC; CDR3aa: CAIGSSPPGEQYF
abundance: .; j_gene: TRBJ2-5; d_gene: .; v_gene: TRBV5-1; len: 12; CDR3nt: TGCGCCAGCAGCCCGAACCAAGAGACCCAGTACTTC; CDR3aa: CASSPNQETQYF
abundance: .; j_gene: TRBJ2-3; d_gene: .; v_gene: TRBV5-1; len: 16; CDR3nt: TGCGCCAGCAGCTTGGCTATCGGACAAGAAACAGATACGCAGTATTTT; CDR3aa: CASSLAIGQETDTQYF
abundance: .; j_gene: TRBJ2-3; d_gene: TRBD2; v_gene: TRBV27; len: 16; CDR3nt: TGTGCCAGCAGTGTGGCTAGCGGGAGGCGTAAAGATACGCAGTATTTT; CDR3aa: CASSVASGRRKDTQYF
abundance: .; j_gene: TRBJ2-1; d_gene: TRBD2; v_gene: TRBV5-6; len: 15; CDR3nt: TGTGCCAGCCAGCGGGAGGGGCTTAGGGCAAATGAGCAGTTCTTC; CDR3aa: CASQREGLRANEQFF
abundance: .; j_gene: TRBJ2-1; d_gene: TRBD2; v_gene: TRBV29-1; len: 13; CDR3nt: TGCAGCGCAGCGGGACTAGCCCGCGGAGAGCAGTTCTTC; CDR3aa: CSAAGLARGEQFF
abundance: .; j_gene: TRBJ2-1; d_gene: .; v_gene: TRBV7-8; len: 11; CDR3nt: TGTGCCAGCAGCAGCCTAGCCGAGCAGTTCTTC; CDR3aa: CASSSLAEQFF
abundance: once; j_gene: TRBJ2-7; d_gene: .; v_gene: TRBV28; len: 14; CDR3nt: TGTGCCAGCAGTCTTGACTGGGGGTCCTACGAGCAGTACTTC; CDR3aa: CASSLDWGSYEQYF
abundance: .; j_gene: TRBJ1-2; d_gene: TRBD1; v_gene: TRBV18; len: 13; CDR3nt: TGTGCCAGCTCGCGGGACAGGGAAATTGGCTACACCTTC; CDR3aa: CASSRDREIGYTF
abundance: .; j_gene: TRBJ2-1; d_gene: TRBD1; v_gene: TRBV7-8; len: 15; CDR3nt: TGTGCCAGCAGCTCCCTGGACAGGATCTACAATGAGCAGTTCTTC; CDR3aa: CASSSLDRIYNEQFF
abundance: .; j_gene: TRBJ2-7; d_gene: TRBD2; v_gene: TRBV2; len: 15; CDR3nt: TGTGCCAGCAGTGAAGTGCACGGGGGGACCTACGAGCAGTACTTC; CDR3aa: CASSEVHGGTYEQYF
abundance: .; j_gene: TRBJ2-7; d_gene: TRBD2; v_gene: TRBV5-4; len: 16; CDR3nt: TGTGCCAGCAGCTTGGGAGGAGCGGGAGGCTCCTACGAGCAGTACTTC; CDR3aa: CASSLGGAGGSYEQYF
abundance: .; j_gene: TRBJ2-5; d_gene: TRBD2; v_gene: TRBV10-3; len: 16; CDR3nt: TGTGCCATCAGTGATACCCTAGCGGGGGGCCAAGAGACCCAGTACTTC; CDR3aa: CAISDTLAGGQETQYF
abundance: .; j_gene: TRBJ2-1; d_gene: .; v_gene: TRBV11-1; len: 17; CDR3nt: TGTGCCAGCAGACAGACCTCACTAAGCGGAACTTACAATGAGCAGTTCTTC; CDR3aa: CASRQTSLSGTYNEQFF
abundance: .; j_gene: TRBJ2-5; d_gene: .; v_gene: TRBV7-9; len: 13; CDR3nt: TGTGCCAGCAGCTTAGGAGGGAGGTCAGGGCAGTACTTC; CDR3aa: CASSLGGRSGQYF
abundance: .; j_gene: TRBJ2-1; d_gene: TRBD2; v_gene: TRBV7-2; len: 18; CDR3nt: TGTGCCAGCAGGGGGGGTAGCGGGCCTTTGAGCTCCTACAATGAGCAGTTCTTC; CDR3aa: CASRGGSGPLSSYNEQFF
abundance: .; j_gene: TRBJ2-7; d_gene: .; v_gene: TRBV4-3; len: 13; CDR3nt: TGCGCCAGCAGCCAAGATCTCGGGCACGAGCAGTACTTC; CDR3aa: CASSQDLGHEQYF
abundance: .; j_gene: TRBJ1-1; d_gene: .; v_gene: TRBV29-1; len: 11; CDR3nt: TGCAGCGTTGTTACTTTGCATGAAGCTTTCTTT; CDR3aa: CSVVTLHEAFF
abundance: .; j_gene: TRBJ2-3; d_gene: .; v_gene: TRBV2; len: 15; CDR3nt: TGTGCCAGCAGGATTGACGGAGCTAGCACAGATACGCAGTATTTT; CDR3aa: CASRIDGASTDTQYF